Listed here is a single T cell receptor beta chain. Libraries were prepared by immunoSEQ multiplex PCR; TCRdb keeps only in-frame clonotypes and omits some of them. The sample includes 20,000 to 25,000 clones, roughly 89% seen only once; the top ten take 11%. The sample is drawn from a study of lymphopenia after photon versus proton radiotherapy. The receptor comes from a man older than 75 with esophageal cancer. The sequencing used peripheral blood, collected from a patient treated with proton-based radiotherapy.

CDR3 sequence: CASSYIQRQGGATLTDTQYF. The CDR3 DNA reads TGTGCCAGCAGTTACATCCAACGACAGGGGGGGGCCACTCTCACAGATACGCAGTATTTT. The V gene is TRBV6-8, the J gene TRBJ2-3; TRBD1 matches 9 bases. V was clipped by 2 bases and J by 2 bases; unmatched bases: 17. Per germline, CDR1 MNHGY and CDR2 SAAAGT. The CDR3 sequence is 20 residues long.